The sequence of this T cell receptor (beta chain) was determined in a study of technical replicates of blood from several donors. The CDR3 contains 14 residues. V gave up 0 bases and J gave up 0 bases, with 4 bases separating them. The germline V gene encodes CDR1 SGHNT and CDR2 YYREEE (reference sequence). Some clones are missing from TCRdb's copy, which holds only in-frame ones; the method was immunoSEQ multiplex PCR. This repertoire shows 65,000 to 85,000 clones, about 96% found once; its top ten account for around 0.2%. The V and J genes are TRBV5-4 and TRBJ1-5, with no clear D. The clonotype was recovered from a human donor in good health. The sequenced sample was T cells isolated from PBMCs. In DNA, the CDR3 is TGTGCCAGCAGCTTGGACTATAGCAATCAGCCCCAGCATTTT. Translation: CASSLDYSNQPQHF.